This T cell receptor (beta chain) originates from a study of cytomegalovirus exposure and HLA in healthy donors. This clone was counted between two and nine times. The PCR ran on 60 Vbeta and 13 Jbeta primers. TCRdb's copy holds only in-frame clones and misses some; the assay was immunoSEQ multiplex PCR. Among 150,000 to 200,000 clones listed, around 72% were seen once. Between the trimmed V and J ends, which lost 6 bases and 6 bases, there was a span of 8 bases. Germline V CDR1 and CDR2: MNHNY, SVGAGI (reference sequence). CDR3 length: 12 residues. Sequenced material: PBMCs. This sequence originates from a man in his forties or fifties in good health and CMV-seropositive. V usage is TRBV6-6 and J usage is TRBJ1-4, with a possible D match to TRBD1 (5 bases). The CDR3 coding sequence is TGTGCCAGCAGCGACAGCTATGAAAAACTGTTTTTT. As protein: CASSDSYEKLFF.